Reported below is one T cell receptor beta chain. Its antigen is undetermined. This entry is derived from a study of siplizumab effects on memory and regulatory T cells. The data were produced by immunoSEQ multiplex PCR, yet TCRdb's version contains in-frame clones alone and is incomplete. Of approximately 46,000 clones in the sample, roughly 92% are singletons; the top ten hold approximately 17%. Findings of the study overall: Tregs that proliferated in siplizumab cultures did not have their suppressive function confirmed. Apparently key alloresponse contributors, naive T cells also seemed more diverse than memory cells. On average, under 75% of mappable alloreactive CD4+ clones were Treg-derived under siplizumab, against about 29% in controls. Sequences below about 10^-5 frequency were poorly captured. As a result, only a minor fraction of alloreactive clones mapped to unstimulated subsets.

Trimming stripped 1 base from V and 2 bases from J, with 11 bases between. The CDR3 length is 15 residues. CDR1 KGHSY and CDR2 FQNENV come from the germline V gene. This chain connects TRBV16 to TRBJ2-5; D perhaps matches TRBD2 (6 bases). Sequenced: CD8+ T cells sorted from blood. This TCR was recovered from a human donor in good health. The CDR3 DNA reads TGTGCCAGCAGCCAATTGCAGCGGGCTCAAGAGACCCAGTACTTC. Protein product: CASSQLQRAQETQYF.